A single sample gave rise to the 15 T cell receptor beta chains below, sequenced in a study of blood T cell repertoires in COVID-19. Libraries were prepared by immunoSEQ multiplex PCR; TCRdb keeps only in-frame clonotypes and omits some of them. The sample shows around 250,000 clones, roughly nine tenths of them seen only once. Input material: PBMCs or T cells enriched from blood (not recorded which). The receptors stem from a human donor in a cohort exposed to, infected with or recovered from COVID-19 (not recorded which). The donor label of this sample is uncertain.

This chain links TRBV4-3 with TRBJ2-6; TRBD2 might be the D (6 bases). There are 18 residues in the CDR3. V was clipped by 0 bases and J by 1 base, with 13 bases between them. Germline loops: CDR1 LGHNA, CDR2 YSLEER. The CDR3 region is CASSQDQGGRSGANVLTF. CDR3 nucleotide sequence: TGCGCCAGCAGCCAAGATCAGGGTGGGAGGTCTGGGGCCAACGTCCTGACTTTC.

This rearrangement joins TRBV3-1 (or the pseudogene TRBV3-2) to TRBJ2-5; D gene ambiguous. Germline CDR1 and CDR2: LGHDT and YNNKEL (reference sequence). There are 14 residues in the CDR3. Trimming cost V 4 bases and J 4 bases, with 13 bases left between them. CDR3 protein: CASSPRLLGETQYF. The CDR3 coding sequence is TGTGCCAGCAGCCCACGACTCCTCGGAGAGACCCAGTACTTC.

J is TRBJ1-1 and V is TRBV19, with 7 bases that match TRBD1. This CDR3 is 15 amino acids long. Per the germline V gene, CDR1 is LNHDA and CDR2 is SQIVND (reference sequence). V shed 5 bases and J 0 bases; nucleotides not matched to a gene: 6. CDR3: CASSVRDSMNTEAFF. As DNA, the CDR3 is TGTGCCAGTAGTGTACGGGACAGCATGAACACTGAAGCTTTCTTT.

This chain connects TRBV5-1 to TRBJ2-1; D perhaps matches TRBD1 (7 bases). Trimming removed 1 base from V and 7 bases from J, with 27 bases in between. The germline gives CDR1 SGHRS, CDR2 YFSETQ. The CDR3 contains 19 residues. CDR3 amino acids: CASSLRRQGVWGTGNEQFF. CDR3 coding DNA: TGCGCCAGCAGCTTGAGGAGACAGGGAGTATGGGGGACTGGGAATGAGCAGTTCTTC. The variable domain in full, with the rest retrieved from reference TRBV5-1 and TRBJ2-1, is KAGVTQTPRYLIKTRGQQVTLSCSPISGHRSVSWYQQTPGQGLQFLFEYFSETQRNKGNFPGRFSGRQFSNSRSEMNVSTLELGDSALYLCASSLRRQGVWGTGNEQFFGPGTRLTVL.

The chain has TRBV11-2 and TRBJ1-6; D is uncertain. In germline, CDR1 is SGHAT, CDR2 FQNNGV. The CDR3 covers 14 residues. V was pared by 1 base and J by 5 bases, with 6 bases between. CDR3 DNA: TGTGCCAGCAGCTTAGTGCAGAATAATTCACCCCTCCACTTT. It codes for CASSLVQNNSPLHF.

The chain recombines TRBV18 with TRBJ1-4; maybe TRBD1 (5 bases). V shed 3 bases and J shed 5 bases, with 13 bases lying between them. This CDR3 comprises 15 residues. Germline-derived CDR1 and CDR2 are KGHSH and LQKENI. Written as DNA, the CDR3 is TGTGCCAGCTCACCCCTCTACAGGAAGAATGAAAAACTGTTTTTT. Protein sequence: CASSPLYRKNEKLFF.

The chain couples TRBV19 to TRBJ1-2; D might be TRBD1 (6 bases). Deletions cut 0 bases from V and 8 bases from J, with 16 bases between. The V gene's germline CDR1 is LNHDA and CDR2 SQIVND (reference sequence). This CDR3 region has 15 residues. The CDR3 spells CASSIDVGGAQGYTF. In DNA form, the CDR3 reads TGTGCCAGTAGTATAGATGTGGGGGGGGCTCAAGGCTACACCTTC.

The chain is built from TRBV30 and TRBJ2-1; D not resolved. V shed 1 base and J shed 4 bases, with 8 bases lying between them. The CDR3 covers 13 residues. Germline CDR1 GTSNPN, CDR2 SVGIG (reference sequence). The CDR3 sequence is CAWSDPYYNEQFF. The CDR3 nucleotides read TGTGCCTGGAGTGACCCCTATTACAATGAGCAGTTCTTC.

The V gene is TRBV6-5, the J gene TRBJ1-1, with 7 bases fitting TRBD1. Germline V gene data show CDR1 as MNHEY and CDR2 as SVGAGI. The CDR3 extends over 14 amino acids. The V segment lost 4 bases and the J segment 4 bases; nucleotides outside the gene matches: 6. CDR3 coding DNA: TGTGCCAGCAGTTCTCGCAGGGGGGTCACTGAAGCTTTCTTT. Its translation: CASSSRRGVTEAFF.

This clone has a handful of counts. The CDR3 reads CASSQASFAGNTIYF. The CDR3, as DNA: TGTGCCAGCAGCCAAGCCTCTTTTGCGGGAAACACCATATATTTT. The chain carries TRBV14 and TRBJ1-3; no definite D call. Deletions cut 1 base from V and 4 bases from J, with 11 bases between. This CDR3 spans 15 amino acids. Germline CDR1 SGHDN, CDR2 FVKESK.

This clone was detected only once. The V and J genes are TRBV30 and TRBJ1-2; TRBD1 might be the D (6 bases). Trimming removed 2 bases at V and 7 bases at J, with 20 bases between. Germline V CDR1 and CDR2: GTSNPN, SVGIG (reference sequence). There are 15 residues in the CDR3. CDR3 nucleotide sequence: TGTGCCTGGAGTCAAAGAGGCGCAGGGGAATCTGGCTACACCTTC. Residues: CAWSQRGAGESGYTF. The variable domain in full, with the rest retrieved from reference TRBV30 and TRBJ1-2, is SQTIHQWPATLVQPVGSPLSLECTVEGTSNPNLYWYRQAAGRGLQLLFYSVGIGQISSEVPQNLSASRPQDRQFILSSKKLLLSDSGFYLCAWSQRGAGESGYTFGSGTRLTVV.

The rearrangement links TRBV5-5 to TRBJ1-4; D might be TRBD1 (5 bases). Trimming cost V 3 bases and J 4 bases, with 10 bases left between them. Per germline, CDR1 SGHKS and CDR2 YYEKEE (reference sequence). The CDR3 runs to 14 residues. CDR3: CASSYGGYNEKLFF. For the CDR3, the DNA is TGTGCCAGCAGCTACGGGGGGTATAATGAAAAACTGTTTTTT.

The chain is built from TRBV9 and TRBJ1-3, with 7 bases that match TRBD1. V gave up 3 bases and J gave up 0 bases; unmatched junction bases: 3. CDR1 is SGDLS and CDR2 is YYNGEE in the germline V gene. CDR3 length: 15 residues. The DNA for the CDR3 is TGTGCCAGCAGCGACCCAGGGGGCTCTGGAAACACCATATATTTT. Encoded protein: CASSDPGGSGNTIYF.

The rearrangement uses TRBV2 and TRBJ2-2, with D maybe TRBD1 (5 bases). Germline-derived CDR1 and CDR2 are SNHLY and FYNNEI. The CDR3 covers 14 residues. The V end lost 8 bases, the J end lost 3 bases, and 13 bases lay between the germline ends. As DNA, the CDR3 is TGTGCCAGCGCGTGGCAGGGTGACACCGGGGAGCTGTTTTTT. Its protein is CASAWQGDTGELFF.

This rearrangement joins TRBV21-1 to TRBJ1-1; the table calls TRBD1, which could not be checked here. TRBV21-1 is termed a pseudogene. CDR3 length: 14 amino acids. The CDR3 is CASSLDQGDTEAFF. Written as DNA, the CDR3 is TGTGCCAGCAGCCTAGATCAGGGGGACACTGAAGCTTTCTTT.